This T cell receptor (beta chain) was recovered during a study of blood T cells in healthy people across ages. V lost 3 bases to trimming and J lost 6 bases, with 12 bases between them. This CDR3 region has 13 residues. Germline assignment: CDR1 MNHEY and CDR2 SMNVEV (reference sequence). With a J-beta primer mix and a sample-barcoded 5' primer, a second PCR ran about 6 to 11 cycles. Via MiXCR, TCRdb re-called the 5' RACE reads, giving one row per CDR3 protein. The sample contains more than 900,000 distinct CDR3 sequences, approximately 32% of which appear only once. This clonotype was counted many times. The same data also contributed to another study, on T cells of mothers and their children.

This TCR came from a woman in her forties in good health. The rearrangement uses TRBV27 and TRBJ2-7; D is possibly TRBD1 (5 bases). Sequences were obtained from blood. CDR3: CASSLQGGREQYF. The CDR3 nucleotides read TGTGCCAGCAGTTTGCAGGGCGGTCGCGAGCAGTACTTC.